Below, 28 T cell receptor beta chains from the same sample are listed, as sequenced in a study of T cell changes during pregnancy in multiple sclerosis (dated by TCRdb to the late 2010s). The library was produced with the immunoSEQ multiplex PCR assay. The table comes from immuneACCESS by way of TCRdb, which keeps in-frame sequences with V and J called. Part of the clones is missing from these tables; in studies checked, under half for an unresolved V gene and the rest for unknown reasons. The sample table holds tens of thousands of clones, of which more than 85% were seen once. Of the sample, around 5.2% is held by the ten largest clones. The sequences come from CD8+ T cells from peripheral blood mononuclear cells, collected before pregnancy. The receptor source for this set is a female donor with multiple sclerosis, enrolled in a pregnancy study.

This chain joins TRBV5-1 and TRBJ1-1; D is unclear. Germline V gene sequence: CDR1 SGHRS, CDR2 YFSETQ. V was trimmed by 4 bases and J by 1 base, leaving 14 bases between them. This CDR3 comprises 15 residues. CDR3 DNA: TGCGCCAGCAGCCCCGGAAGGGCGGGGAACACTGAAGCTTTCTTT. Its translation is CASSPGRAGNTEAFF. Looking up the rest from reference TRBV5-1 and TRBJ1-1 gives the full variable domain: KAGVTQTPRYLIKTRGQQVTLSCSPISGHRSVSWYQQTPGQGLQFLFEYFSETQRNKGNFPGRFSGRQFSNSRSEMNVSTLELGDSALYLCASSPGRAGNTEAFFGQGTRLTVV.

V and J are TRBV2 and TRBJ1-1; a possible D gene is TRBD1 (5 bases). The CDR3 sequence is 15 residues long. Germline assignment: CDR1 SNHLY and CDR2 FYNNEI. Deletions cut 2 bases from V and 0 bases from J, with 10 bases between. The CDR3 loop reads CASSELGGMNTEAFF. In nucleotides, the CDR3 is TGTGCCAGCAGTGAACTGGGGGGGATGAACACTGAAGCTTTCTTT. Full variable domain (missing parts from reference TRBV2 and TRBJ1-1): EPEVTQTPSHQVTQMGQEVILRCVPISNHLYFYWYRQILGQKVEFLVSFYNNEISEKSEIFDDQFSVERPDGSNFTLKIRSTKLEDSAMYFCASSELGGMNTEAFFGQGTRLTVV.

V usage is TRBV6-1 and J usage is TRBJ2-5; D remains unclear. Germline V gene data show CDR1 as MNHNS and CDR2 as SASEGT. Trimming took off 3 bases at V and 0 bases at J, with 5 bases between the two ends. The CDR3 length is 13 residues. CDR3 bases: TGTGCCAGCAGTGATCCAAACCAAGAGACCCAGTACTTC. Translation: CASSDPNQETQYF.

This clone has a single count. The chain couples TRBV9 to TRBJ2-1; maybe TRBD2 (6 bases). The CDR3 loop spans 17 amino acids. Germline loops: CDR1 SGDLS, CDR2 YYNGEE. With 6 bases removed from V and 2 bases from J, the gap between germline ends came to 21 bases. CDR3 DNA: TGTGCCAGCACCTCCTCAAGGGAGCGGGCGGCCTACAATGAGCAGTTCTTC. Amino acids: CASTSSRERAAYNEQFF.

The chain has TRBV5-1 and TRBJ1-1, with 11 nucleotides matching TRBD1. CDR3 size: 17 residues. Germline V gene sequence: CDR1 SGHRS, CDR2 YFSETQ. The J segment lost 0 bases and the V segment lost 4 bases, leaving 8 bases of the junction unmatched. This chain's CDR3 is CASSLSGTGGLNTEAFF. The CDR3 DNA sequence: TGCGCCAGCAGCCTGTCCGGGACAGGGGGTCTGAACACTGAAGCTTTCTTT.

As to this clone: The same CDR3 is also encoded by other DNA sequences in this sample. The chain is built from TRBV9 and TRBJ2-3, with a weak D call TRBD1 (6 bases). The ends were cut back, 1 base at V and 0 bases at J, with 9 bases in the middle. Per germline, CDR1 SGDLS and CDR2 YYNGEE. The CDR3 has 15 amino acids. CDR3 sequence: CASSVSGTSTDTQYF. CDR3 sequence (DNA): TGTGCCAGCAGCGTATCCGGGACAAGCACAGATACGCAGTATTTT.

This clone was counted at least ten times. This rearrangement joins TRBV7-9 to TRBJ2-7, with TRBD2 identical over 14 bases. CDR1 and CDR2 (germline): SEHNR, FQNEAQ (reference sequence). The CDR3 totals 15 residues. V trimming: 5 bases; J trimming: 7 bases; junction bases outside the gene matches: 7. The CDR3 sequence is CASSPRTSGGQEQYF. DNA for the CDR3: TGTGCCAGCAGCCCCCGGACTAGCGGGGGGCAAGAGCAGTACTTC.

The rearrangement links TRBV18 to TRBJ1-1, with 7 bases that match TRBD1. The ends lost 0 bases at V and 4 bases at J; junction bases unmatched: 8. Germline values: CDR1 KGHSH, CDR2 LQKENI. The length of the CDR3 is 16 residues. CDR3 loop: CASSPPGSGGSTEAFF. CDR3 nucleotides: TGTGCCAGCTCACCACCGGGCTCAGGGGGTTCCACTGAAGCTTTCTTT. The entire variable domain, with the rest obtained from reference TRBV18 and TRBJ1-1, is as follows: NAGVMQNPRHLVRRRGQEARLRCSPMKGHSHVYWYRQLPEEGLKFMVYLQKENIIDESGMPKERFSAEFPKEGPSILRIQQVVRGDSAAYFCASSPPGSGGSTEAFFGQGTRLTVV.

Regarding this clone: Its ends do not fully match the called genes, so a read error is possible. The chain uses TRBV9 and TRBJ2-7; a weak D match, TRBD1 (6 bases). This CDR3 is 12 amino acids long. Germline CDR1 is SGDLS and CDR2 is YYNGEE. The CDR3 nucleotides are TGTGCCAGCAGCACCCAAACCGGGACACCGCACTTC. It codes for CASSTQTGTPHF.

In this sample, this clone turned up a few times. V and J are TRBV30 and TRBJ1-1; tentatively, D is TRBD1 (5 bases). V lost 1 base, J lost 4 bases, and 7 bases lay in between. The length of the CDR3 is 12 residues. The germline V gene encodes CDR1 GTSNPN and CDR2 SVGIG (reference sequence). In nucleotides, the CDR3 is TGTGCCTGGAGTGCGGGGGGCACTGAAGCTTTCTTT. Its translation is CAWSAGGTEAFF.

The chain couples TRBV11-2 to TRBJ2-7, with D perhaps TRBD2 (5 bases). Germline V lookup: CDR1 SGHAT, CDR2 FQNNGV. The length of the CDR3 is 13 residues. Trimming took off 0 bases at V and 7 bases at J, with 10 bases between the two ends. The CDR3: CASSLDRGWEQYF. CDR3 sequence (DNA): TGTGCCAGCAGCTTAGATCGAGGGTGGGAGCAGTACTTC.

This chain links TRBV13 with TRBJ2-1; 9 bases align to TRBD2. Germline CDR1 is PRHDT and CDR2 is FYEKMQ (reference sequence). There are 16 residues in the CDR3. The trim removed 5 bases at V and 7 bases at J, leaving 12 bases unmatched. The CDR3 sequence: CASSRGSGGEPNEQFF. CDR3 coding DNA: TGTGCCAGCAGCAGGGGTAGCGGGGGTGAGCCAAATGAGCAGTTCTTC. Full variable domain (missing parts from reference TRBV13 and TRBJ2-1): AAGVIQSPRHLIKEKRETATLKCYPIPRHDTVYWYQQGPGQDPQFLISFYEKMQSDKGSIPDRFSAQQFSDYHSELNMSSLELGDSALYFCASSRGSGGEPNEQFFGPGTRLTVL.

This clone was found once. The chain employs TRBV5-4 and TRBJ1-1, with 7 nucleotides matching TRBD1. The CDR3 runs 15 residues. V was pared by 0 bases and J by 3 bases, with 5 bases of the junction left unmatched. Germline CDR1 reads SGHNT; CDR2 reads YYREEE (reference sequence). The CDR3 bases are TGTGCCAGCAGCTTGGGGGACAGTGGGCACACTGAAGCTTTCTTT. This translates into CASSLGDSGHTEAFF.

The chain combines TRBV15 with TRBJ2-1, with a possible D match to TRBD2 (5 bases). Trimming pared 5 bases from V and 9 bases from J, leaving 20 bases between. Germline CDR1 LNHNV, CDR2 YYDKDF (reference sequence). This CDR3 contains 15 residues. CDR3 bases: TGTGCCACCAGCGGATCCGGGTCCCCTCGGGGTGAGCAGTTCTTC. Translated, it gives CATSGSGSPRGEQFF.

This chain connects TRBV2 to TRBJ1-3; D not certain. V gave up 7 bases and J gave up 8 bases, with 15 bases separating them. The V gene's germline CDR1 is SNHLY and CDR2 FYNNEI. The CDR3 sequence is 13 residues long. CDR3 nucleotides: TGTGCCAGCACAGGAGGTCCGGTGGACACCATATATTTT. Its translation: CASTGGPVDTIYF.

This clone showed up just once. For the CDR3, the DNA is TGTGCCAGCATCGTGGGGACTAGCGGTTTAGATACGCAGTATTTT. This gives the protein CASIVGTSGLDTQYF. This chain joins TRBV2 and TRBJ2-3, with TRBD2 identical over 11 bases. The CDR3 is made up of 15 amino acids. CDR1 and CDR2 (germline): SNHLY, FYNNEI. The V gene end was trimmed by 7 bases and the J gene end by 5 bases; junction bases not matched to a gene: 8.

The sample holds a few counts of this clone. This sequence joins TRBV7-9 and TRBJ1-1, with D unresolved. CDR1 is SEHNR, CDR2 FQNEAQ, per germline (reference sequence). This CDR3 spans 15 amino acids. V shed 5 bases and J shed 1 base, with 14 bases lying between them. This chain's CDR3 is CASSPLSGKNTEAFF. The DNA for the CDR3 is TGTGCCAGCAGCCCACTTTCAGGAAAGAACACTGAAGCTTTCTTT.

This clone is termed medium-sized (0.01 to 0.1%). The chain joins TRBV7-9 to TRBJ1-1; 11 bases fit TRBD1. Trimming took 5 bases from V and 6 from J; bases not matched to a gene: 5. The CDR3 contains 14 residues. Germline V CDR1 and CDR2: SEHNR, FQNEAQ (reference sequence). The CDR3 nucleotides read TGTGCCAGCAGCGAGGACAGGGGGCTTTCTGAAGCTTTCTTT. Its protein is CASSEDRGLSEAFF. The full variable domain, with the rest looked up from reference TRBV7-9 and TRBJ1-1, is DTGVSQNPRHKITKRGQNVTFRCDPISEHNRLYWYRQTLGQGPEFLTYFQNEAQLEKSRLLSDRFSAERPKGSFSTLEIQRTEQGDSAMYLCASSEDRGLSEAFFGQGTRLTVV.

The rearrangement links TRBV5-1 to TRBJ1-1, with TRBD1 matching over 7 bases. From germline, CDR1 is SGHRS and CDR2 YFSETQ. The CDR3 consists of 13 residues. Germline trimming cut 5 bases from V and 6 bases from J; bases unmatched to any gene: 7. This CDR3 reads CASRSQGRPEAFF. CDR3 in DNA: TGCGCCAGCAGATCACAGGGGCGGCCTGAAGCTTTCTTT.

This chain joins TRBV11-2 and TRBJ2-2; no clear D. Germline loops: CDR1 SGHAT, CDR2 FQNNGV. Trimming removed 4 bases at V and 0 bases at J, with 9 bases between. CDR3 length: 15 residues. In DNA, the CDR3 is TGTGCCAGCAGCTCACCACATACGAACACCGGGGAGCTGTTTTTT. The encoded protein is CASSSPHTNTGELFF.

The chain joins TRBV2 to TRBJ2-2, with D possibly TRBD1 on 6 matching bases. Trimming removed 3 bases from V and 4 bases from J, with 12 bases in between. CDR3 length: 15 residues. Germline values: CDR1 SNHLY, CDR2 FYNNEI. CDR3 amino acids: CASSDHRASTGELFF. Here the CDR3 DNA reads TGTGCCAGCAGTGACCACAGGGCGAGCACCGGGGAGCTGTTTTTT. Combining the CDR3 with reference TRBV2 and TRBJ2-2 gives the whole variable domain EPEVTQTPSHQVTQMGQEVILRCVPISNHLYFYWYRQILGQKVEFLVSFYNNEISEKSEIFDDQFSVERPDGSNFTLKIRSTKLEDSAMYFCASSDHRASTGELFFGEGSRLTVL.

DNA of the CDR3: TGCGCCAGCAGTCATATCCCACAGTCCATGAACACTGAAGCTTTCTTT. It codes for CASSHIPQSMNTEAFF. The V call is TRBV4-1, the J call TRBJ1-1; D is ambiguous. There are 16 residues in the CDR3. Trimming stripped 6 bases from V and 0 bases from J, with 17 bases between. CDR1 is MGHRA, CDR2 YSYEKL, per germline.

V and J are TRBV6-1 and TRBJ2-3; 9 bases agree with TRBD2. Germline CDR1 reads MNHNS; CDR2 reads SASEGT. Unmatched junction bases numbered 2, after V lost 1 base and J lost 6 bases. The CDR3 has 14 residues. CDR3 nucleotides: TGTGCCAGCAGTGAAGGGCTAGCGGGGGATACGCAGTATTTT. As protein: CASSEGLAGDTQYF.

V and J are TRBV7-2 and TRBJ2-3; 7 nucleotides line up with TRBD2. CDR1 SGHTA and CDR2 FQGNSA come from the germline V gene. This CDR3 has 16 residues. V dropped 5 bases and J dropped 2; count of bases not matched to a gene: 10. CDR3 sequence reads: CASSAEVRLATDTQYF. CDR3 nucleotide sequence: TGTGCCAGCAGCGCGGAGGTGAGACTAGCCACAGATACGCAGTATTTT.

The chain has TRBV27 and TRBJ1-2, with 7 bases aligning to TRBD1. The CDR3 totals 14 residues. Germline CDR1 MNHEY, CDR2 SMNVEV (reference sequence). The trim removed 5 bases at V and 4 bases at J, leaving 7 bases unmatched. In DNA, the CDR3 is TGTGCCAGCAGTCAGGGGGAACGCAGCTATGGCTACACCTTC. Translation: CASSQGERSYGYTF.

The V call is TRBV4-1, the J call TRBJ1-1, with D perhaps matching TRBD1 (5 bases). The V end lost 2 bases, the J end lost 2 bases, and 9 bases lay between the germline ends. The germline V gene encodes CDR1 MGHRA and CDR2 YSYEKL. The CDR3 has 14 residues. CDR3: CASSQYDRNTEAFF. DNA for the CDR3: TGCGCCAGCAGCCAATATGACAGAAACACTGAAGCTTTCTTT.

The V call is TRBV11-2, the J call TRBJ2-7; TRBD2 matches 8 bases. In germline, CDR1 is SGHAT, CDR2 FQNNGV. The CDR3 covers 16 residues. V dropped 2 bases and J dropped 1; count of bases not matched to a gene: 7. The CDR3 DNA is TGTGCCAGCAGCTTACAGCGTCGGGGGGGTTCCTACGAGCAGTACTTC. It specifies CASSLQRRGGSYEQYF.

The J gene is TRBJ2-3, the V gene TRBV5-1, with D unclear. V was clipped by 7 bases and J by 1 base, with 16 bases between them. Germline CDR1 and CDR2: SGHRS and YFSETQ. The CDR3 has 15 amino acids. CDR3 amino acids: CASFSVTAGTDTQYF. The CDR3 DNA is TGCGCCAGCTTTTCAGTGACGGCGGGCACAGATACGCAGTATTTT.